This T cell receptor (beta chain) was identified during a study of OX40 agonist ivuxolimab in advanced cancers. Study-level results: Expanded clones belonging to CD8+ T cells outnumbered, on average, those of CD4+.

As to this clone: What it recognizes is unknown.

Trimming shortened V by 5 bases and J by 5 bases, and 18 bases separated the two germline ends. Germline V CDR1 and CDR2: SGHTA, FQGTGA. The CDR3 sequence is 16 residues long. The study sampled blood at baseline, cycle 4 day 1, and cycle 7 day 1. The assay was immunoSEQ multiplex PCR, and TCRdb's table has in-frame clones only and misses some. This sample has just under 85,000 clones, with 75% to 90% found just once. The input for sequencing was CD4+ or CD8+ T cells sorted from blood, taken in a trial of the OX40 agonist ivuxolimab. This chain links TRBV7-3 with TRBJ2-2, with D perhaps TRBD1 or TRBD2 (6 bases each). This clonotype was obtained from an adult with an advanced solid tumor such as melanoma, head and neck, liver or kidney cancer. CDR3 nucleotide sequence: TGTGCCAGCAGCCCGTACAGGGATCGGGGGACCGGGGAGCTGTTTTTT. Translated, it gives CASSPYRDRGTGELFF.